Presented here are 2 T cell receptor beta chains from one specimen sequenced in a study of T-cell memory formation after mild COVID-19. TCRdb reanalysed the 5' RACE reads using MiXCR and keeps one entry per CDR3 protein. The repertoire holds about 210,000 distinct CDR3 sequences, with roughly 30% as singletons. The specimen sequenced was PBMCs or a T cell subset sorted from them (not recorded which). The receptors stem from an adult woman who had mild COVID-19 (a few samples of this study predate the infection). Cell type and time point are not known.

This chain links TRBV30 with TRBJ1-1; no firm D call. Germline V gene lookup returns CDR1 GTSNPN and CDR2 SVGIG (reference sequence). Trimming took off 1 base at V and 8 bases at J, with 8 bases between the two ends. This CDR3 contains 11 residues. The CDR3 protein is CAWSGANEAFF. The CDR3 DNA follows: TGTGCCTGGAGTGGGGCCAACGAAGCTTTCTTT.

This clonotype was seen many times. This chain joins TRBV5-4 and TRBJ2-7, with 15 positions matching TRBD2. Germline V lookup: CDR1 SGHNT, CDR2 YYREEE (reference sequence). The CDR3 covers 17 residues. With V trimmed by 5 bases and J by 2 bases, 8 bases remained unmatched. DNA of the CDR3: TGTGCCAGCAGTCCCGGGACTAGCGGGGGGCTTACCTACGAGCAGTACTTC. As protein: CASSPGTSGGLTYEQYF.